This entry lists 8 T cell receptor beta chains sequenced from one sample in a study of T cells in Graves' hyperthyroidism and ophthalmopathy. RNA transcripts provided the source from which TCR beta CDR3 regions were amplified. The TCR CDR3 was amplified in a first-round RT-PCR using the HTBI primer set. A single record per CDR3 protein comes from TCRdb applying MiXCR to the multiplex PCR reads. The data contain around 620,000 distinct CDR3 sequences, more than 45% of them singletons. The sequenced material came from peripheral blood or thyroid tissue (not recorded which). Every receptor here comes from an adult woman with Graves' disease, either hyperthyroidism or ophthalmopathy (not recorded which).

This clonotype was observed many times. Its ends do not fully match the called genes, so a read error is possible. The rearrangement uses TRBV5-1 and TRBJ1-1; D gene unclear. The CDR3 loop spans 13 amino acids. From germline, CDR1 is SGHRS and CDR2 YFSETQ. Here the CDR3 DNA reads TGTGCCAGCAGTTCCCGAGGGAACACTGAAGCTTTCTTT. Its translation: CASSSRGNTEAFF.

In this sample, this clonotype turned up many times. V and J are TRBV4-1 and TRBJ1-1; D uncertain. Trimming cost V 3 bases and J 7 bases, with 9 bases left between them. The germline CDR1 and CDR2 sequences are MGHRA and YSYEKL. This CDR3 is built from 12 residues. The CDR3 DNA reads TGCGCCAGCAGCCACCTTACAGATGAAGCTTTCTTT. The encoded protein is CASSHLTDEAFF.

The chain is built from TRBV5-4 and TRBJ2-3; 7 bases are shared with TRBD2. CDR3 size: 17 residues. V was clipped by 4 bases and J by 0 bases; unmatched bases: 11. Germline loops: CDR1 SGHNT, CDR2 YYREEE (reference sequence). CDR3 in DNA: TGTGCCAGCAGCCATCCTAGCGGAAGTATTAGCACAGATACGCAGTATTTT. Protein sequence: CASSHPSGSISTDTQYF.

As regards this clonotype: Being one base from a much bigger clone, this may be a read error. This chain joins TRBV20-1 and TRBJ1-5; no clear D. Germline assignment: CDR1 DFQATT and CDR2 SNEGSKA (reference sequence). This CDR3 contains 14 residues. The ends were cut back, 1 base at V and 5 bases at J, with 12 bases in the middle. CDR3 sequence: CSARVGRSHQPQHF. The CDR3 DNA sequence: TGCAGTGCTAGAGTCGGACGGTCCCATCAGCCCCAGCATTTT.

This chain uses TRBV28 with TRBJ2-2; TRBD2 is a possible D gene (6 bases). The CDR3 runs to 15 residues. CDR1 is MDHEN and CDR2 is SYDVKM in the germline V gene. The V gene lost 2 bases and the J gene lost 7 bases, with 14 bases spanning the gap. CDR3 sequence (DNA): TGTGCCAGCAGTTTACGTCGGGAGCGTGTCGGGGAGCTGTTTTTT. This encodes CASSLRRERVGELFF.

There are a few counts of this clonotype. The V and J genes are TRBV7-8 and TRBJ2-4; D gene uncertain. CDR3 size: 16 residues. Germline values: CDR1 SGHVS, CDR2 FQNEAQ. V was cut by 0 bases and J by 1 base, with 10 bases left in between. The CDR3 spells CASSLARSWAKNIQYF. The CDR3 region has the DNA TGTGCCAGCAGCTTAGCGAGGAGTTGGGCCAAAAACATTCAGTACTTC.

In this sample, this clonotype turned up a few times. The J gene is TRBJ2-2, the V gene TRBV7-2; D assignment may be TRBD1 or TRBD2 (6 bases each). CDR3 size: 14 residues. Germline V gene lookup returns CDR1 SGHTA and CDR2 FQGNSA. V shed 1 base and J shed 7 bases, with 10 bases lying between them. This CDR3 is CASSLVEGGGELFF. The CDR3 region has the DNA TGTGCCAGCAGCTTAGTCGAGGGGGGCGGGGAGCTGTTTTTT.

The chain employs TRBV7-8 and TRBJ2-7, with a tentative D call TRBD2 (6 bases). Germline V gene lookup returns CDR1 SGHVS and CDR2 FQNEAQ. The CDR3 is 12 amino acids. V gave up 5 bases and J gave up 7 bases, with 12 bases separating them. CDR3 in DNA: TGTGCCAGCAGCCTGCTAGCGTGGGAGCAGTACTTC. Residues: CASSLLAWEQYF.